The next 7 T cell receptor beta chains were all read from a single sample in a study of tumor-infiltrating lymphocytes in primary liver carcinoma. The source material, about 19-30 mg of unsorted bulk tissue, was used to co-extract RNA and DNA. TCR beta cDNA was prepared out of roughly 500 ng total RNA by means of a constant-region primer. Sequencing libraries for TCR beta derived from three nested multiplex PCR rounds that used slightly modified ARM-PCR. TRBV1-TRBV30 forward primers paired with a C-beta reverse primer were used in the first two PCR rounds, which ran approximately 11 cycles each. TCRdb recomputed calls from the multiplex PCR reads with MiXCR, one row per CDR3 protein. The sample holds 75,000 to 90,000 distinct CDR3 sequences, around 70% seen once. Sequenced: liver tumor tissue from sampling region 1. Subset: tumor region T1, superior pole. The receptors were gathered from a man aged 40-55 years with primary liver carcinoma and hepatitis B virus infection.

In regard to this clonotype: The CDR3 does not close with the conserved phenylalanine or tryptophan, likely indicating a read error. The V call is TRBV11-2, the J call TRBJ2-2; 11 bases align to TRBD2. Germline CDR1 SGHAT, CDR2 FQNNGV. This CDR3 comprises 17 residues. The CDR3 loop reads CVSSAGLAVSPAGGLFI. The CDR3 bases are TGTGTCAGCAGCGCGGGACTAGCGGTCTCCCCGGCCGGGGGGCTGTTTATT.

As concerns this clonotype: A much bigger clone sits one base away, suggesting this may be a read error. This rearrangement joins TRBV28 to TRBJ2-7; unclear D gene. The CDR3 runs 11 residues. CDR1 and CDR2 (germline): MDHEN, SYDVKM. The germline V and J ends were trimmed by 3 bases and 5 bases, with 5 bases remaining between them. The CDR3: CASSFCDEQYF. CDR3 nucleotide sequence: TGTGCCAGCAGTTTCTGCGACGAGCAGTACTTC.

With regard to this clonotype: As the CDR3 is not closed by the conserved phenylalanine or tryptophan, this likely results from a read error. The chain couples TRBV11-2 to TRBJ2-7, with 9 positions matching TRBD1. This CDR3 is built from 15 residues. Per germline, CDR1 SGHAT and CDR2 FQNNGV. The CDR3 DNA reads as TGTGCCAGCAGCTATACAGGGGGCCGGAGGTACGAACAGTACTTA. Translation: CASSYTGGRRYEQYL.

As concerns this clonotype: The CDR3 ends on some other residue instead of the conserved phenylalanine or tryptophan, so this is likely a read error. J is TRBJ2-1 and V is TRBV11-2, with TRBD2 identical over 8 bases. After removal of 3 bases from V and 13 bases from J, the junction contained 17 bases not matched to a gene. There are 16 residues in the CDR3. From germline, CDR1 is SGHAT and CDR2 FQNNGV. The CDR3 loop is CASSLDTGLAMGEQFS. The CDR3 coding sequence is TGTGCCAGCAGCTTGGATACCGGACTAGCCATGGGTGAACAGTTCTCC.

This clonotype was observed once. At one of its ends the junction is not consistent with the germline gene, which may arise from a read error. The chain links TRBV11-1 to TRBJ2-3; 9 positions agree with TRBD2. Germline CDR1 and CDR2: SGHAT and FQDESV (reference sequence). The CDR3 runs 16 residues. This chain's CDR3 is CASSLGTSTQTDMQYF. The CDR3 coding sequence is TGTGCCAGCAGTCTCGGGACTAGCACACAGACAGATATGCAGTATTTT.

The CDR3 sequence is CVISFLGLASSGANVLTF. DNA of the CDR3: TGTGTCATCAGCTTTCTTGGACTAGCGTCCTCTGGGGCCAACGTCCTGACTTTC. This chain joins TRBV7-9 and TRBJ2-6; 9 positions agree with TRBD2. Germline V CDR1 and CDR2: SEHNR, FQNEAQ (reference sequence). The CDR3 length is 18 residues.

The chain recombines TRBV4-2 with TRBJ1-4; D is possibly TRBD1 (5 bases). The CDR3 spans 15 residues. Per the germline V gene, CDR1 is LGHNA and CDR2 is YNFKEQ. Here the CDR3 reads CDRSQVGPRNEKLFF. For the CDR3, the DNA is TGTGACCGCAGCCAAGTGGGACCGCGGAATGAAAAACTGTTTTTT.